The clone carrying this TCR beta chain has more than one count but fewer than ten. What it binds is unknown. CDR1 SEHNR and CDR2 FQNEAQ come from the germline V gene (reference sequence). With 5 bases removed from V and 1 base from J, the gap between germline ends came to 11 bases. This CDR3 region has 14 residues. This entry belongs to a study of CD8 T cells in ankylosing spondylitis. TCRdb re-analysed the 5' RACE reads in MiXCR, keeping a single row per CDR3 protein. The table includes approximately 200,000 distinct CDR3 sequences, 13% detected once. Study results and caveats: Clones tied to disease were said to be significantly enriched in matched ankylosing spondylitis synovial fluid. Relatively rare in peripheral blood, disease-linked clones were also CD8+.

The chain recombines TRBV7-9 with TRBJ2-5, with D possibly being TRBD1 (5 bases). The origin of this receptor is a male donor with ankylosing spondylitis or in good health (not recorded which). The specimen sequenced was blood, either unsorted or a sorted T cell fraction (not recorded which). CDR3 DNA: TGTGCCAGCAGCCTGAGGACAAGCCAAGAGACCCAGTACTTC. Protein product: CASSLRTSQETQYF.